This entry features one T cell receptor beta chain sequence. This sample is drawn from a study of glioma-infiltrating T cells after dendritic cell vaccination. V shed 1 base and J shed 5 bases, with 6 bases lying between them. The germline gives CDR1 SNHLY, CDR2 FYNNEI. CDR3 length: 13 amino acids. Assay: immunoSEQ multiplex PCR; the TCRdb copy retains only in-frame clones and omits some. Among some 46,000 clones listed, 89% were seen once. Time point noted: after dendritic cell vaccination, including at tumor progression/relapse. This receptor was taken from a human donor with glioblastoma. The rearrangement links TRBV2 to TRBJ2-1; D is undetermined. The sequenced sample was blood, obtained after dendritic cell vaccination. The CDR3 DNA follows: TGTGCCAGCAGTGAAGGTTCGGACAATGAGCAGTTCTTC. Protein sequence: CASSEGSDNEQFF.